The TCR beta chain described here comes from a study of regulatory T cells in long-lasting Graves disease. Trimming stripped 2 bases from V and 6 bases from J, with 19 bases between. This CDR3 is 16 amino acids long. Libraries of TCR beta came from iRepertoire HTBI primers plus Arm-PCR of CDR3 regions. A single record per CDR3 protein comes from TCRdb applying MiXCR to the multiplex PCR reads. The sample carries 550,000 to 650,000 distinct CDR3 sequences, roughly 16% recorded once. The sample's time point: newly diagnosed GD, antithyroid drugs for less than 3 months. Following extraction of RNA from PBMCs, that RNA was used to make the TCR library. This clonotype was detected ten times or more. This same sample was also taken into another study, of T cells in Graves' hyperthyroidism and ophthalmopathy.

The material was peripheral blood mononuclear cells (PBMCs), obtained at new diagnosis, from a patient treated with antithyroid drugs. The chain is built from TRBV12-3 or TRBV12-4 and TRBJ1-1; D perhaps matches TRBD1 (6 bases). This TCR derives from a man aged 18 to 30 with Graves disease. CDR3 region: CASSLHQGLVRSEAFF. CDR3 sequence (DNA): TGTGCCAGCAGTTTACACCAGGGGCTCGTAAGGTCTGAAGCTTTCTTT.